Sequencing of this T cell receptor beta chain was carried out in a study of T-cell memory formation after mild COVID-19. Broader study findings: The authors did not confirm SARS-CoV-2 specificity of second-wave clones peaking day 37. Day 15 to 85 contracting clones showed balanced CD4/CD8; later expanders leaned CD4+. Researchers found some responding clones in pre-infection memory, a sign that cross-reactive memory joined.

Barcoded TCR alpha and TCR beta cDNA libraries with UMIs came from 5'RACE using constant-segment primers. MiXCR was run by TCRdb on the 5' RACE reads, yielding one entry per CDR3 protein. The table lists under 250,000 distinct CDR3 sequences, roughly 14% of them singletons. This clonotype has at least ten counts. Antigen specificity is unknown. This CDR3 is built from 15 residues. V lost 6 bases to trimming and J lost 0 bases; unmatched junction nucleotides: 6. The germline gives CDR1 MGHDK, CDR2 SYGVNS. This chain connects TRBV25-1 to TRBJ2-3; 7 nucleotides align to TRBD1. Sequenced: PBMCs or a T cell subset sorted from them (not recorded which). The source of this sequence is an adult woman who had mild COVID-19 (a few samples of this study predate the infection). Cell type and time point are not known. This CDR3 reads CASSRQGHSTDTQYF. CDR3 in DNA: TGTGCCAGCAGCAGACAGGGACATAGCACAGATACGCAGTATTTT. The variable domain in full, with the rest retrieved from reference TRBV25-1 and TRBJ2-3, is EADIYQTPRYLVIGTGKKITLECSQTMGHDKMYWYQQDPGMELHLIHYSYGVNSTEKGDLSSESTVSRIRTEHFPLTLESARPSHTSQYLCASSRQGHSTDTQYFGPGTRLTVL.